A single sample is the source of the 16 T cell receptor beta chains below, sequenced in a study of blood T cell repertoires in COVID-19. Libraries were prepared by immunoSEQ multiplex PCR; TCRdb keeps only in-frame clonotypes and omits some of them. The data show 220,000 or so clones, roughly 75% seen once. Input material: peripheral blood. These receptors originate from a woman in her 70s with acute or convalescent COVID-19.

CDR3 loop: CASSVGSGYYNEQFF. Written as DNA, the CDR3 is TGTGCCAGCAGCGTAGGATCAGGTTATTACAATGAGCAGTTCTTC. The gene calls are TRBV9 and TRBJ2-1; D unresolved. V was shortened by 0 bases and J by 4 bases, with 11 bases between the two germline ends. The CDR3 runs to 15 residues. Germline values: CDR1 SGDLS, CDR2 YYNGEE.

This chain uses TRBV7-9 with TRBJ1-1; D might be TRBD1 (5 bases). CDR1 is SEHNR and CDR2 is FQNEAQ in the germline V gene (reference sequence). Trimming removed 0 bases at V and 4 bases at J, with 18 bases between. The CDR3 is 17 amino acids. The chain's CDR3 is CASSLAGRAAGGTEAFF. CDR3 DNA: TGTGCCAGCAGCTTAGCAGGGAGGGCAGCGGGGGGCACTGAAGCTTTCTTT.

The chain uses TRBV11-2 and TRBJ2-7; 11 bases are shared with TRBD2. Germline CDR1 SGHAT, CDR2 FQNNGV. CDR3 size: 15 residues. V was pared by 4 bases and J by 4 bases, with 6 bases of the junction left unmatched. The CDR3 region is CASSSLAGGPYEQYF. DNA of the CDR3: TGTGCCAGCAGCTCTTTAGCGGGAGGGCCTTACGAGCAGTACTTC.

The chain couples TRBV5-1 to TRBJ2-4; D might be TRBD1 (5 bases). CDR3 size: 14 residues. CDR1 SGHRS and CDR2 YFSETQ come from the germline V gene. Trimming pared 0 bases from V and 2 bases from J, leaving 6 bases between. CDR3 bases: TGCGCCAGCAGCTTGGCAGGGACCAAAAACATTCAGTACTTC. Protein product: CASSLAGTKNIQYF.

The rearrangement joins TRBV6-6 to TRBJ2-1; D is undetermined. V was clipped by 6 bases and J by 5 bases, with 14 bases between them. There are 14 residues in the CDR3. The germline gives CDR1 MNHNY, CDR2 SVGAGI (reference sequence). In DNA form, the CDR3 reads TGTGCCAGCAGAGGAGTTGAGGATAACAATGAGCAGTTCTTC. It translates to CASRGVEDNNEQFF.

The chain has TRBV11-2 and TRBJ2-7; 7 bases map to TRBD1. Germline V gene lookup returns CDR1 SGHAT and CDR2 FQNNGV. This CDR3 has 13 amino acids. V lost 4 bases to trimming and J lost 6 bases; unmatched junction nucleotides: 6. The CDR3 DNA sequence: TGTGCCAGCAGCTCCCGCGACAGGGCCGAGCAGTACTTC. Its protein is CASSSRDRAEQYF.

This clone has only one observation. CDR3 in DNA: TGTGCCAGCTCACCCTACAGGGGTGTGGACACTGAAGCTTTCTTT. Translating gives CASSPYRGVDTEAFF. The chain carries TRBV18 and TRBJ1-1; TRBD1 matches at 7 bases. Unmatched junction bases numbered 7, after V lost 3 bases and J lost 3 bases. This CDR3 contains 15 residues. Germline CDR1 is KGHSH and CDR2 is LQKENI.

The chain has TRBV5-4 and TRBJ1-2; TRBD1 agrees at 8 bases. This CDR3 has 14 residues. Per the germline V gene, CDR1 is SGHNT and CDR2 is YYREEE (reference sequence). The junction had 3 bases not matched to a gene; V was cut back by 3 bases and J by 2 bases. Here the CDR3 reads CASSSRGRNYGYTF. The CDR3, as DNA: TGTGCCAGCAGCTCCAGGGGGCGCAACTATGGCTACACCTTC.

This chain connects TRBV6-6 to TRBJ1-3; no reliable D call. V was cut by 4 bases and J by 4 bases, with 11 bases left in between. The CDR3 runs to 14 residues. Germline V gene lookup returns CDR1 MNHNY and CDR2 SVGAGI (reference sequence). CDR3 DNA: TGTGCCAGCAGTTCCGGGAAGGGAGGAAACACCATATATTTT. Encoded protein: CASSSGKGGNTIYF.

This chain uses TRBV10-1 with TRBJ2-7; tentative D call: TRBD2 (6 bases). This CDR3 comprises 15 residues. Trimming cost V 3 bases and J 1 base, with 13 bases left between them. CDR1 is WNHNN and CDR2 is SYGVQD in the germline V gene (reference sequence). The CDR3 DNA is TGCGCCAGCAGTGATTTAGTCGGGAGTTCCTACGAGCAGTACTTC. Residues: CASSDLVGSSYEQYF.

This clone was counted only a few times. V is TRBV6-6 and J is TRBJ2-7; a possible D gene is TRBD1 (5 bases). Germline V gene data show CDR1 as MNHNY and CDR2 as SVGAGI (reference sequence). The ends were cut back, 0 bases at V and 0 bases at J, with 6 bases in the middle. This CDR3 region has 14 residues. CDR3 loop: CASSYSGDSYEQYF. CDR3 DNA sequence: TGTGCCAGCAGTTACTCAGGGGACTCCTACGAGCAGTACTTC.

V gene TRBV30 combines with J gene TRBJ1-1; unclear D gene. The CDR3 loop spans 12 amino acids. The germline V and J ends were trimmed by 3 bases and 6 bases, with 11 bases remaining between them. Germline CDR1 is GTSNPN and CDR2 is SVGIG (reference sequence). Written as DNA, the CDR3 is TGTGCCTGGAGATTGCCGGTAGCTGAAGCTTTCTTT. This encodes CAWRLPVAEAFF.

The table lists this clone with a few counts. The chain recombines TRBV6-6 with TRBJ2-7; TRBD1 is a possible D gene (5 bases). The CDR3 spans 14 residues. Germline V gene lookup returns CDR1 MNHNY and CDR2 SVGAGI (reference sequence). The V end lost 2 bases, the J end lost 2 bases, and 10 bases lay between the germline ends. The CDR3 loop reads CASSYGAVPYEQYF. Here the CDR3 DNA reads TGTGCCAGCAGTTACGGGGCGGTCCCCTACGAGCAGTACTTC.

The rearrangement uses TRBV11-2 and TRBJ2-2, with 7 bases identical to TRBD1. The CDR3 is 16 amino acids. The V gene's germline CDR1 is SGHAT and CDR2 FQNNGV. J lost 3 bases, V lost 5 bases, and 9 bases had no gene match. CDR3 region: CASSRRVQGDTGELFF. The CDR3 bases are TGTGCCAGCAGCCGACGGGTCCAGGGGGACACCGGGGAGCTGTTTTTT.

CDR3 sequence: CASSQTGLAEETQYF. The CDR3 DNA follows: TGTGCCAGCAGCCAGACCGGACTAGCGGAAGAGACCCAGTACTTC. V and J are TRBV3-1 (or the pseudogene TRBV3-2) and TRBJ2-5, with 10 bases lining up with TRBD2. Germline V gene data show CDR1 as LGHDT and CDR2 as YNNKEL (reference sequence). This CDR3 spans 15 amino acids. Unmatched junction bases numbered 4, after V lost 3 bases and J lost 3 bases.

The genes are TRBV10-2 and TRBJ2-7; 9 bases are shared with TRBD1. The V and J ends lost 0 bases and 5 bases, in that order; junction bases with no gene match: 5. Germline V gives CDR1 WSHSY, CDR2 SAAADI. The CDR3 totals 15 residues. The chain's CDR3 is CASSESPGQGDEQYF. The CDR3 DNA reads as TGCGCCAGCAGTGAGTCTCCGGGACAGGGTGACGAGCAGTACTTC.